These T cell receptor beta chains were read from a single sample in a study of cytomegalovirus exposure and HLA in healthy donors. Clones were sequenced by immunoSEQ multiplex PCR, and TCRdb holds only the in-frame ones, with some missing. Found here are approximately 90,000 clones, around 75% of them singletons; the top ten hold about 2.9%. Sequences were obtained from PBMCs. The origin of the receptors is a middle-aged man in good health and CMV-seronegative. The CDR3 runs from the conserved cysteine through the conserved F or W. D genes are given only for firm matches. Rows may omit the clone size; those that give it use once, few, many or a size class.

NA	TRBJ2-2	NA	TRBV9	CASSLTTGANTGELFF	TGTGCCAGCAGCCTCACGACAGGAGCGAACACCGGGGAGCTGTTTTTT
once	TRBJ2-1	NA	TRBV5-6	CASSPGHPCEQFF	TGTGCCAGCAGTCCGGGACATCCTTGCGAGCAGTTCTTC
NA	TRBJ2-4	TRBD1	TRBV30	CANGQGRQNIQYF	TGTGCCAACGGACAGGGGCGACAAAACATTCAGTACTTC
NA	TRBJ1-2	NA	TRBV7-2	CASSLVKGNTRNYGYTF	TGTGCCAGCAGCTTAGTAAAGGGGAACACGCGTAACTATGGCTACACCTTC
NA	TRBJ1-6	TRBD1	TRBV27	CASTRTGPCPLHF	TGTGCCAGCACCCGGACAGGCCCTTGTCCCCTCCACTTT
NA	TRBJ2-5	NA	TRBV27	CASTPRSGETQYF	TGTGCCAGTACCCCTCGGAGTGGAGAGACCCAGTACTTC
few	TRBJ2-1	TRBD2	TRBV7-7	CASSPGLAGGRQFF	TGTGCCAGCAGCCCGGGACTAGCGGGGGGTAGACAGTTCTTC
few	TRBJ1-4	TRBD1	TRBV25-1	CASSELRQGFSGEKLFF	TGTGCCAGCAGTGAACTCAGACAGGGTTTTAGTGGTGAAAAACTGTTTTTT
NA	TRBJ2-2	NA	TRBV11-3	CASSLERGSGELFF	TGTGCCAGCAGCCTAGAAAGGGGATCCGGGGAGCTGTTTTTT
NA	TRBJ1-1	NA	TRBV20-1	CSARRNTEAFF	TGCAGTGCTAGGCGCAATACTGAAGCTTTCTTT
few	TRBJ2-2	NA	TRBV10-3	CAISESPGMNTGELFF	TGTGCCATCAGTGAGTCTCCAGGGATGAACACCGGGGAGCTGTTTTTT
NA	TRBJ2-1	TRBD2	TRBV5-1	CASSFQGLAGANNEQFF	TGCGCCAGCAGCTTCCAGGGACTAGCGGGGGCTAACAATGAGCAGTTCTTC
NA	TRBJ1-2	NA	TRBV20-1	CSARRVQGVF	TGCAGTGCTAGGAGGGTCCAAGGAGTCTTC
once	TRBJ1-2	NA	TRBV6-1	CASRPPGGGGYTF	TGTGCCAGCAGACCCCCTGGGGGGGGTGGCTACACCTTC
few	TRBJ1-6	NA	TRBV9	CASSGEDLDVALHF	TGTGCCAGCAGCGGGGAGGATTTAGATGTGGCCCTCCACTTT
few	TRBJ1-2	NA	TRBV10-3	CAISVRGKRDGYTF	TGTGCCATCAGTGTCAGGGGTAAAAGGGATGGCTACACCTTC
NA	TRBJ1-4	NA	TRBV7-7	CASSLGRTSNEKLFF	TGTGCCAGCAGCTTAGGCAGGACAAGTAATGAAAAACTGTTTTTT
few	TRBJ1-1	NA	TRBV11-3	CASSLEGRNTEAFF	TGTGCCAGCAGCTTAGAAGGGAGGAACACTGAAGCTTTCTTT
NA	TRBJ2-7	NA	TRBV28	CASRTPNSYEQYF	TGTGCCAGCAGGACACCCAACTCCTACGAGCAGTACTTC
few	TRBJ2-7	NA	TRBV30	CAWSPGPAGSYEQYF	TGTGCCTGGAGCCCGGGCCCAGCGGGCTCCTACGAGCAGTACTTC
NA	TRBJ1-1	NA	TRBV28	CASSLYEANTEAFF	TGTGCCAGCAGTTTGTACGAGGCTAACACTGAAGCTTTCTTT
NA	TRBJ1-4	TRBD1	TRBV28	CASSFEQGYGEKLFF	TGTGCCAGCAGTTTTGAACAGGGGTACGGTGAAAAACTGTTTTTT
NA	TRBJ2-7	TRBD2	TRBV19	CASSRASGGSYEQYF	TGTGCCAGTAGTAGGGCTAGCGGGGGCTCCTACGAGCAGTACTTC